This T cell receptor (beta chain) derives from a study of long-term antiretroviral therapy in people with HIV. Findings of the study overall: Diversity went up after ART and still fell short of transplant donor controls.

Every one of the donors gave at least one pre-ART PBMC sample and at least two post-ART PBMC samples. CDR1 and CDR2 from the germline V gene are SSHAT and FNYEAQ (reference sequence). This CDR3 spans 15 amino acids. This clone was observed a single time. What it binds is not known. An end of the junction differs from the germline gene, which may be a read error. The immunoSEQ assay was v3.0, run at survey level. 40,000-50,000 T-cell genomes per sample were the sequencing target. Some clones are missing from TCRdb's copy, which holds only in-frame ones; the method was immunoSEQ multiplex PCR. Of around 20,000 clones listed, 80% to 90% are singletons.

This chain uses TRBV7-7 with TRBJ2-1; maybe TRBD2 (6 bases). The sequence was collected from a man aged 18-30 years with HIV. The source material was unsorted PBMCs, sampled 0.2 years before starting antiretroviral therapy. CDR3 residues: CASSPGVSGYNEQFF. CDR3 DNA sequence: TGTGCTAGCAGCCCGGGGGTTAGCGGCTACAATGAGCAGTTCTTC.